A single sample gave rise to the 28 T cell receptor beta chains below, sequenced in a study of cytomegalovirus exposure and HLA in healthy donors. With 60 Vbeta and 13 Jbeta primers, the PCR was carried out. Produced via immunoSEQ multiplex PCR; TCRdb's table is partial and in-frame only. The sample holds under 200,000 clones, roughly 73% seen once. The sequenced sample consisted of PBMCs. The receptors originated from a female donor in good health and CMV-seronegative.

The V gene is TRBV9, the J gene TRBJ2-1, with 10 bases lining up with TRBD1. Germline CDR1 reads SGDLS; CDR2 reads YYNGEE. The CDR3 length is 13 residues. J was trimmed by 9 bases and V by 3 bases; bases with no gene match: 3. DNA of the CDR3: TGTGCCAGCAGCGCGGACAGGGGGGGTGAGCAGTTCTTC. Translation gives CASSADRGGEQFF.

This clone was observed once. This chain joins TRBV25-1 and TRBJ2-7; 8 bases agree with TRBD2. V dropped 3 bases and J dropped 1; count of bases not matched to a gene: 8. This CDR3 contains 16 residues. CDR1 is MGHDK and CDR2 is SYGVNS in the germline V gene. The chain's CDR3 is CASSERSGSSSYEQYF. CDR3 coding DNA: TGTGCCAGCAGTGAGCGGAGCGGGAGTTCGTCCTACGAGCAGTACTTC.

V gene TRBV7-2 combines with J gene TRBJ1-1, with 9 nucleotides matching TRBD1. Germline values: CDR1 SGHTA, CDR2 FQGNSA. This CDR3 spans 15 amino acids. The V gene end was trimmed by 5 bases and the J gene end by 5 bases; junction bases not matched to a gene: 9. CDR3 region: CASSLSHRGQTEAFF. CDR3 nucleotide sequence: TGTGCCAGCAGCCTCAGCCACAGGGGGCAAACTGAAGCTTTCTTT. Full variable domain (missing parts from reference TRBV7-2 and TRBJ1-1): GAGVSQSPSNKVTEKGKDVELRCDPISGHTALYWYRQSLGQGLEFLIYFQGNSAPDKSGLPSDRFSAERTGGSVSTLTIQRTQQEDSAVYLCASSLSHRGQTEAFFGQGTRLTVV.

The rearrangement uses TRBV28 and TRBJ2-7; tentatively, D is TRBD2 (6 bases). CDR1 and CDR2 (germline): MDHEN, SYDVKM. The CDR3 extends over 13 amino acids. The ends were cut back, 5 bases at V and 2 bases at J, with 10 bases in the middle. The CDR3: CASSRTSPYEQYF. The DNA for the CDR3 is TGTGCCAGCAGTCGCACTAGCCCCTACGAGCAGTACTTC.

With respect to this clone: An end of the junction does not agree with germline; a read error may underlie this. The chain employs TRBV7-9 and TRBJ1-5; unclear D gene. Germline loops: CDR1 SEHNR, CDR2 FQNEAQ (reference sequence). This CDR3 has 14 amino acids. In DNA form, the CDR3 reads TGTTCCAGCAGCTTAACAGAGAACAATCAGCCCCAGCATTTT. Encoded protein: CSSSLTENNQPQHF.

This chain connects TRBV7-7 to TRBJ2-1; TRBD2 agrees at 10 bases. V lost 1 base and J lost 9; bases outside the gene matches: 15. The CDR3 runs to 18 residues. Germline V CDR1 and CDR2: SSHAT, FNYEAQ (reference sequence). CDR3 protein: CASSLGAGRSGGAGEQFF. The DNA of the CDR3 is TGTGCCAGCAGCTTAGGGGCTGGGCGCAGCGGGGGGGCTGGTGAGCAGTTCTTC. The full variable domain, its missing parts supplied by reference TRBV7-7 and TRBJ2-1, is GAGVSQSPRYKVTKRGQDVTLRCDPISSHATLYWYQQALGQGPEFLTYFNYEAQPDKSGLPSDRFSAERPEGSISTLTIQRTEQRDSAMYRCASSLGAGRSGGAGEQFFGPGTRLTVL.

For the CDR3, the DNA is TGTGCCAGCAGTTTTAATTTTGTGGGCAGCTCCTACGAGCAGTACTTC. It encodes CASSFNFVGSSYEQYF. This sequence joins TRBV28 and TRBJ2-7; the D is unclear. Germline V gives CDR1 MDHEN, CDR2 SYDVKM. This CDR3 has 16 residues. The ends were cut back, 3 bases at V and 0 bases at J, with 15 bases in the middle.

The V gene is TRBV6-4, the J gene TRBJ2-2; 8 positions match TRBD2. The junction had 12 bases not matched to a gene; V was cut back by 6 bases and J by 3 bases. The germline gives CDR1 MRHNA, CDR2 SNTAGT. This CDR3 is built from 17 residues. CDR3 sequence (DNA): TGTGCCAGCAGCCCCTCCCTCGGGGGGGCCGACACCGGGGAGCTGTTTTTT. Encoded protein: CASSPSLGGADTGELFF.

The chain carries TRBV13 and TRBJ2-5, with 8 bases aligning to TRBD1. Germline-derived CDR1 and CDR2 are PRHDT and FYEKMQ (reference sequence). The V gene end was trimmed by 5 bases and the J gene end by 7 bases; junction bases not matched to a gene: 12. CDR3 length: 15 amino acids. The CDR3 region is CASSDRDRHVGTQYF. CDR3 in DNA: TGTGCCAGCAGCGACCGGGACAGGCACGTCGGGACCCAGTACTTC.

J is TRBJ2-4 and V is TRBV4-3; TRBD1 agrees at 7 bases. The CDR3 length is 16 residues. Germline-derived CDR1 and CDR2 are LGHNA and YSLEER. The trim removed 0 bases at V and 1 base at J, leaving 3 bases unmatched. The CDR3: CASSQDDRDAKNIQYF. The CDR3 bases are TGCGCCAGCAGCCAAGATGACAGGGACGCCAAAAACATTCAGTACTTC.

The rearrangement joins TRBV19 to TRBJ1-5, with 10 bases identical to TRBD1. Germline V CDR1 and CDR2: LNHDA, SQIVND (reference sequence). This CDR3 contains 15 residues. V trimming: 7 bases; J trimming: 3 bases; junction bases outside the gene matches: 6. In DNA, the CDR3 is TGTGCCAGTATCACGACAGGGGGCAACAATCAGCCCCAGCATTTT. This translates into CASITTGGNNQPQHF.

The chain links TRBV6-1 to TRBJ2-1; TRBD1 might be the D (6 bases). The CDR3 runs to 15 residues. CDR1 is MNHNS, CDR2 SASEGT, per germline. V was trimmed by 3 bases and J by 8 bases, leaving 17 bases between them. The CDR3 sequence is CASSEGTISGDEQFF. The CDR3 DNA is TGTGCCAGCAGTGAGGGGACAATAAGCGGAGATGAGCAGTTCTTC.

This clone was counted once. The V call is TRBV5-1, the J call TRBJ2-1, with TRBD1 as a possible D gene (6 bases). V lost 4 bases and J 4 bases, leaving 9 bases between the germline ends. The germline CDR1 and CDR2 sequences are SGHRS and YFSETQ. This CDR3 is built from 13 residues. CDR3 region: CASSTDSYNEQFF. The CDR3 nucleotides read TGCGCCAGCAGCACGGACAGTTACAATGAGCAGTTCTTC.

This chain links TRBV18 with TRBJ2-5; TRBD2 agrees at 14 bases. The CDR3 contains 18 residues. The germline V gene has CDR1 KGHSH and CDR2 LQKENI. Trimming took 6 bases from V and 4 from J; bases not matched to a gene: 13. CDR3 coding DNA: TGTGCCAGCTCGGCGGGACTAGCGGGAGAGGATGGGGGAGAGACCCAGTACTTC. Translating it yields CASSAGLAGEDGGETQYF.

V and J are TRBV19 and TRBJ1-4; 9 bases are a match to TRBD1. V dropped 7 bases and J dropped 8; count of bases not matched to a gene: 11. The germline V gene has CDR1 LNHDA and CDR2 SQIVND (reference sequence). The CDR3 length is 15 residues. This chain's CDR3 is CASTLQGAGLEKLFF. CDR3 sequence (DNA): TGTGCCAGTACCCTACAGGGGGCTGGACTCGAAAAACTGTTTTTT.

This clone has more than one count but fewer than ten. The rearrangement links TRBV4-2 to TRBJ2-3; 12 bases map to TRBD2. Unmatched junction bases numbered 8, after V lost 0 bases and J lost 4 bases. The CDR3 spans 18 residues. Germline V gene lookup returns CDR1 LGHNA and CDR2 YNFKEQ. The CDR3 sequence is CASSQDLTSGSPADTQYF. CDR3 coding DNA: TGTGCCAGCAGCCAAGATTTGACTAGCGGGAGTCCGGCAGATACGCAGTATTTT.

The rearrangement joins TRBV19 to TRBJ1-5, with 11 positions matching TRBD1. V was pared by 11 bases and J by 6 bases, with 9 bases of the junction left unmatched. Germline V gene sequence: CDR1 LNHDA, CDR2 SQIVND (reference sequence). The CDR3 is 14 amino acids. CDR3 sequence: CASTDRGLAQPQHF. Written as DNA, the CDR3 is TGTGCCTCCACGGACAGGGGGCTTGCTCAGCCCCAGCATTTT.

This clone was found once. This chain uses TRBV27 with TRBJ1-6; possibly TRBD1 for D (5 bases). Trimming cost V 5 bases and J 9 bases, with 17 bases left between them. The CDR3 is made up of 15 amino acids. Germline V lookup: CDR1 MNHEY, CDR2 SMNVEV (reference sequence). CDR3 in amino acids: CASSPSGTKSSPLHF. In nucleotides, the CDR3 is TGTGCCAGCAGTCCCTCCGGGACTAAGTCTTCACCCCTCCACTTT.

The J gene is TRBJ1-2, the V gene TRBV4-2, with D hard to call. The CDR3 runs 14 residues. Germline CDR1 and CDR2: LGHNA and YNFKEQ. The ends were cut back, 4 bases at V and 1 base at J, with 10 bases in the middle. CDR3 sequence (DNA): TGTGCCAGCAGCCCAGGACTGAGTAACTATGGCTACACCTTC. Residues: CASSPGLSNYGYTF.

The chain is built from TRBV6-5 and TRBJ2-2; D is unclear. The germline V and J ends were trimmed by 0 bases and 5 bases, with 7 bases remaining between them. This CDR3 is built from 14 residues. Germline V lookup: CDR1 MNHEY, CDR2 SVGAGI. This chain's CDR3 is CASSYSIRTGELFF. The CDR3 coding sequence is TGTGCCAGCAGTTACTCGATTCGGACCGGGGAGCTGTTTTTT.

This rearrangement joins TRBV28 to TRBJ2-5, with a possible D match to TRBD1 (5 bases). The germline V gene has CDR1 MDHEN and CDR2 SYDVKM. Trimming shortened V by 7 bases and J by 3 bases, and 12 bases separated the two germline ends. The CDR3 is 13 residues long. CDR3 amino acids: CASKDRIEETQYF. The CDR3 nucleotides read TGTGCCAGCAAAGACAGAATAGAAGAGACCCAGTACTTC.

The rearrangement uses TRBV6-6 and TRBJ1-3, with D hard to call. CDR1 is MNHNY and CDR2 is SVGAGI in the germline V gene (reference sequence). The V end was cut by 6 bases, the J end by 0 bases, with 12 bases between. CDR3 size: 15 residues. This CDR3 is CASSLRSSSGNTIYF. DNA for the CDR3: TGTGCCAGCAGCCTCAGGTCCTCCTCTGGAAACACCATATATTTT.

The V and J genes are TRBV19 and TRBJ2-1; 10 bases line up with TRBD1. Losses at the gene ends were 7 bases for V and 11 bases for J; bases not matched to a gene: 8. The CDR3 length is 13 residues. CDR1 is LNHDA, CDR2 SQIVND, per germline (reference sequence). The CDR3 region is CASTGTGDPKQFF. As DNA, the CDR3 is TGTGCCAGTACCGGGACAGGGGACCCTAAGCAGTTCTTC.

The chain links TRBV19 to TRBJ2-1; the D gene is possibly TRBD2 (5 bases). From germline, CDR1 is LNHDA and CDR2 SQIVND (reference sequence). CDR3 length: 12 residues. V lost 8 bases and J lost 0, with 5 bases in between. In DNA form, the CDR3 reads TGTGCCAGTGGGAGCTCCTACAATGAGCAGTTCTTC. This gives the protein CASGSSYNEQFF. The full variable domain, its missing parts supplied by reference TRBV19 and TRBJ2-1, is DGGITQSPKYLFRKEGQNVTLSCEQNLNHDAMYWYRQDPGQGLRLIYYSQIVNDFQKGDIAEGYSVSREKKESFPLTVTSAQKNPTAFYLCASGSSYNEQFFGPGTRLTVL.

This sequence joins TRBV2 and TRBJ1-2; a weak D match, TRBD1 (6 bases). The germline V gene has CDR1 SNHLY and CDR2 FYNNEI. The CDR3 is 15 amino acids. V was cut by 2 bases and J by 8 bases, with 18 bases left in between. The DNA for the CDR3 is TGTGCCAGCAGTGAAAAAGGGGAGGGGGTACGAGGCTACACCTTC. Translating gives CASSEKGEGVRGYTF. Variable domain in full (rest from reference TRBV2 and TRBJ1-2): EPEVTQTPSHQVTQMGQEVILRCVPISNHLYFYWYRQILGQKVEFLVSFYNNEISEKSEIFDDQFSVERPDGSNFTLKIRSTKLEDSAMYFCASSEKGEGVRGYTFGSGTRLTVV.

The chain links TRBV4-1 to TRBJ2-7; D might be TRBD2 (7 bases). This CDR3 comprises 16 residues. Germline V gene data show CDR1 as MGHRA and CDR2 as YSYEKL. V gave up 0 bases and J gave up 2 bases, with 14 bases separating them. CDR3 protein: CASSQDGAGAAYEQYF. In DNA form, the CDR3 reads TGCGCCAGCAGCCAAGATGGGGCGGGGGCGGCCTACGAGCAGTACTTC.

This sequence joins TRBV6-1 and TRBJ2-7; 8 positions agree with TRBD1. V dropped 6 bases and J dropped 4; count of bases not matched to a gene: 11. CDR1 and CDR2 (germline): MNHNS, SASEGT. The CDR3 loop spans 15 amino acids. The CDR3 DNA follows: TGTGCCAGCAGCCCACGGACAGGGACCTTTTACGAGCAGTACTTC. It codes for CASSPRTGTFYEQYF.

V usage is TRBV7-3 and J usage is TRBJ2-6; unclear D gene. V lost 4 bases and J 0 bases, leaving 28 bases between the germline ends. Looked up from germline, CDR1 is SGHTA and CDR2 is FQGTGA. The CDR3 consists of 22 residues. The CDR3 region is CASSSTVPSSIPSNSGANVLTF. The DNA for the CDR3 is TGTGCCAGCAGCTCCACAGTCCCGTCGTCGATCCCGTCCAACTCTGGGGCCAACGTCCTGACTTTC.